This T cell receptor (beta chain) appears in the sequencing data of a study of beta chain features in type 1 diabetes. Background on the study: Age, gender and cell yields were similar between patients and healthy donors. Some 110,000,000 sorted cells were examined across all samples. The study, taken as a whole, reports: Type 1 diabetes patients had moderately but significantly shorter TCRB CDR3s in all four CD4+ subsets.

Remarks on this clone: The antigen remains unidentified.

TCRB transcripts that were expressed got sequenced, as all of the isolated RNA had been reverse transcribed. TCRdb's table, derived via immunoSEQ multiplex PCR, lists solely in-frame clones and lacks some. This table has about 270,000 clones, roughly an eighth appearing once. Each donor gave one heparinised blood draw averaging around 120 mL. Researchers reported sorting CD4+ naive, central memory, regulatory and stem cell-like memory cells via CD45RO/CCR7/CD25/CD127/CD95/CD27. This clonotype was obtained from a man aged 25-45 years with type 1 diabetes. Sequenced material: naive CD4+ T cells from blood.

The CDR3 reads CASSQLGAGVNYGYTF. Here the CDR3 DNA reads TGTGCCAGCAGCCAACTCGGGGCAGGGGTGAACTATGGCTACACCTTC. V and J are TRBV7-9 and TRBJ1-2; D perhaps matches TRBD1 (6 bases). Deletions cut 5 bases from V and 2 bases from J, with 18 bases between. The CDR3 has 16 amino acids. The germline CDR1 and CDR2 sequences are SEHNR and FQNEAQ (reference sequence).